This TCR beta chain was recorded in a study of CD8 T cells in ankylosing spondylitis. One entry per CDR3 protein results from TCRdb running MiXCR on the 5' RACE reads. The table has some 33,000 distinct CDR3 sequences, about 14% seen once. Comment on this clonotype: The target antigen is unknown.

Deletions cut 7 bases from V and 5 bases from J, with 15 bases between. This CDR3 is built from 14 residues. Germline CDR1 is MNHNS and CDR2 is SASEGT. Broader study findings: Relatively scarce in peripheral blood, disease-linked clones were CD8+. Significant enrichment of disease-linked clones was reported in matched ankylosing spondylitis synovial fluid. Reactive arthritis synovial fluid and blood were previously reported to contain some motif variants. Among TCR beta sequences, a motif of under ten highly homologous variants appeared characteristic of ankylosing spondylitis blood.

This sequence originates from a male donor with ankylosing spondylitis or in good health (not recorded which). The sequenced sample consisted of blood. The chain carries TRBV6-1 and TRBJ2-1; D might be TRBD1 or TRBD2, each matching 5 bases. CDR3 DNA sequence: TGTGCCAGCACCCTATGGGGGACCAACAATGAGCAGTTCTTC. Encoded protein: CASTLWGTNNEQFF.